Given below is one T cell receptor (beta chain) in context. Germline V gene data show CDR1 as SGHRS and CDR2 as YFSETQ. The CDR3 covers 15 residues. J was trimmed by 2 bases and V by 4 bases; bases with no gene match: 6. This sample is drawn from a study of blood T cell repertoires in COVID-19. Study context: Italy, Spain and the United States were the sources of the convalescent and acute COVID-19 samples.

Original methodology: Amplifying reference gene primers gave estimates of nucleated cell counts. This table comes from immunoSEQ multiplex PCR, and its TCRdb copy is limited to in-frame clones, with some not included. V, J and clone size derive from that table, while D and trimming were established from the DNA sequence. The sample includes some 140,000 clones, roughly 90% seen only once; the top ten take around 2.1%. Sequencing input: peripheral blood. The sequence derives from a man aged 65 to 85 with active COVID-19. This chain connects TRBV5-1 to TRBJ2-7; 10 bases fit TRBD2. The CDR3 nucleotides read TGCGCCAGCAGCATAACTAGCGGGGCTACCTACGAGCAGTACTTC. It encodes CASSITSGATYEQYF. The full variable domain, completed using reference TRBV5-1 and TRBJ2-7, is KAGVTQTPRYLIKTRGQQVTLSCSPISGHRSVSWYQQTPGQGLQFLFEYFSETQRNKGNFPGRFSGRQFSNSRSEMNVSTLELGDSALYLCASSITSGATYEQYFGPGTRLTVT.